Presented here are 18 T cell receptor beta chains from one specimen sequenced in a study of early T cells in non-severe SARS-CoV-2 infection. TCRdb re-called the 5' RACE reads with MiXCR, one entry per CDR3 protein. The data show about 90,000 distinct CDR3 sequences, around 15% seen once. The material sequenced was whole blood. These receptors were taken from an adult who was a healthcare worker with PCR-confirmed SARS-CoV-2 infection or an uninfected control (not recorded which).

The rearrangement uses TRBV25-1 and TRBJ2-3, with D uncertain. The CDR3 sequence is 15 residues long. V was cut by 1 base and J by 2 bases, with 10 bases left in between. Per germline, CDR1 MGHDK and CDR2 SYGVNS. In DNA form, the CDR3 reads TGTGCCAGCAGTGAATTTAGGGCTGCCACAGATACGCAGTATTTT. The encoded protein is CASSEFRAATDTQYF.

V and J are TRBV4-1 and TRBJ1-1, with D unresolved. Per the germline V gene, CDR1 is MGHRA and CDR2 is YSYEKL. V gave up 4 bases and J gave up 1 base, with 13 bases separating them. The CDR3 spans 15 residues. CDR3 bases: TGCGCCAGCAGCCTTCACCGGACCGGGAACACTGAAGCTTTCTTT. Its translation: CASSLHRTGNTEAFF.

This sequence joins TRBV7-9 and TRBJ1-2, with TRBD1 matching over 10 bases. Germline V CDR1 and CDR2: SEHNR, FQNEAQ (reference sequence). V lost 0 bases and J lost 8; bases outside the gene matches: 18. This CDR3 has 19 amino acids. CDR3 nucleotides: TGTGCCAGCAGCTTAGCCTTGCCCGGACGGACAGGGGGAATGATCGGCTACACCTTC. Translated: CASSLALPGRTGGMIGYTF.

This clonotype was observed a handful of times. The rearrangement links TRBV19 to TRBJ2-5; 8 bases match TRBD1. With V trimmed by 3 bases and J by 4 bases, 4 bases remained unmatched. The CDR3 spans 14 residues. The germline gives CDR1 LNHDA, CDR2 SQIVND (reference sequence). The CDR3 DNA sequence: TGTGCCAGTAGTATTGGACAGGGAAGAGAGACCCAGTACTTC. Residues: CASSIGQGRETQYF.

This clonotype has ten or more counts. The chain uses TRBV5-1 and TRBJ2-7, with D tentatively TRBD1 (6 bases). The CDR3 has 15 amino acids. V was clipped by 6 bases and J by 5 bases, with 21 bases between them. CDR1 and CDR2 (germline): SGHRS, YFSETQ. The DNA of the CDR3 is TGCGCCAGCACCCGACAGGCCGCCCCGAACGACGAGCAGTACTTC. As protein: CASTRQAAPNDEQYF. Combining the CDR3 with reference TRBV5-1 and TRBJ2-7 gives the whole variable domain KAGVTQTPRYLIKTRGQQVTLSCSPISGHRSVSWYQQTPGQGLQFLFEYFSETQRNKGNFPGRFSGRQFSNSRSEMNVSTLELGDSALYLCASTRQAAPNDEQYFGPGTRLTVT.

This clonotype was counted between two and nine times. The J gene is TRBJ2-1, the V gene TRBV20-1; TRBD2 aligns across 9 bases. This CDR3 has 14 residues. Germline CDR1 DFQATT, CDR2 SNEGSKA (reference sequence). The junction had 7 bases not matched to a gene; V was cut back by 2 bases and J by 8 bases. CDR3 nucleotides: TGCAGTGCTAGATGGGGCGGGAGGGGCGATGAGCAGTTCTTC. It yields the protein CSARWGGRGDEQFF.

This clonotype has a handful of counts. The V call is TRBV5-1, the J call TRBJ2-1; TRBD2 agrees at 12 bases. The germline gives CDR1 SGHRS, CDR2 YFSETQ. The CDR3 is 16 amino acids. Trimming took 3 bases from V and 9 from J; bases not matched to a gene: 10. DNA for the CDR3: TGCGCCAGCAGCTCTCTAGCGGGAGGGCCCTCATCTGAGCAGTTCTTC. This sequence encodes CASSSLAGGPSSEQFF.

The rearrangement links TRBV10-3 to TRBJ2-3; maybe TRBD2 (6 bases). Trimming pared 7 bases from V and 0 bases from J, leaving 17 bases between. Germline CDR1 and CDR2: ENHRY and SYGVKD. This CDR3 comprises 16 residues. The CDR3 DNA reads TGTGCCATCAATAGAGCCGCCGGGACTAGCACAGATACGCAGTATTTT. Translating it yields CAINRAAGTSTDTQYF.

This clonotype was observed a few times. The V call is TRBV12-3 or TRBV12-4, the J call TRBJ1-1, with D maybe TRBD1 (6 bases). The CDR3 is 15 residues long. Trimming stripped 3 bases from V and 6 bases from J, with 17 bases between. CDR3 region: CASSFAGVLGAEAFF. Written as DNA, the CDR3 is TGTGCCAGCAGTTTTGCAGGGGTCCTAGGCGCTGAAGCTTTCTTT.

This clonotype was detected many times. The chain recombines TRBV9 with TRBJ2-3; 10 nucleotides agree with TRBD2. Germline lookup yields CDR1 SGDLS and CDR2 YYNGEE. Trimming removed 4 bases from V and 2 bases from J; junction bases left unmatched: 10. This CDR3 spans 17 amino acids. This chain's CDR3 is CASSQSLTSGPTDTQYF. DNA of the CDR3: TGTGCCAGCAGCCAAAGCCTGACTAGCGGGCCCACAGATACGCAGTATTTT.

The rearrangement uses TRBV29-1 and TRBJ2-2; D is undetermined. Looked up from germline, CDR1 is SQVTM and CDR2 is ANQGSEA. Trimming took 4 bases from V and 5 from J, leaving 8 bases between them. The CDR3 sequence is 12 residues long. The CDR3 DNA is TGCAGCGTTGCGGCCGGAACCGGGGAGCTGTTTTTT. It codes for CSVAAGTGELFF.

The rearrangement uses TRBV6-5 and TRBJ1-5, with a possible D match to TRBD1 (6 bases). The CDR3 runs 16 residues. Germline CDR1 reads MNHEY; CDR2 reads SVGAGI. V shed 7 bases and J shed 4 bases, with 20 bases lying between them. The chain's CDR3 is CASTKHSRGRNQPQHF. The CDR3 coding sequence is TGTGCCAGCACCAAACACAGCAGGGGCCGAAATCAGCCCCAGCATTTT.

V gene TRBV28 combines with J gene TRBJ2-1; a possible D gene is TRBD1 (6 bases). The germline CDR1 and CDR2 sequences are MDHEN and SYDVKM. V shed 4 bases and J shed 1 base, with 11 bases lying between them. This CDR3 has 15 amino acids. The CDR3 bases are TGTGCCAGCAGTTCACAGGGAGTATCCTACAATGAGCAGTTCTTC. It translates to CASSSQGVSYNEQFF.

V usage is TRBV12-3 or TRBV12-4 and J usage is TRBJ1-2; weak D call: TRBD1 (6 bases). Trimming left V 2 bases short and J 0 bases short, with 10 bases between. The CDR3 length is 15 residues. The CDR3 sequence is CASSLRGRANYGYTF. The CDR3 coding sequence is TGTGCCAGCAGTTTAAGGGGGAGGGCTAACTATGGCTACACCTTC.

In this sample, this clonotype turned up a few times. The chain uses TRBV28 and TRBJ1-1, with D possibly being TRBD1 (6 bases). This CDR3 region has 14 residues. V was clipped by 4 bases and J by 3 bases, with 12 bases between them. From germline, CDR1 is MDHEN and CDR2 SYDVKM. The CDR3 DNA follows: TGTGCCAGCAGTTACCTGGACAGATACACTGAAGCTTTCTTT. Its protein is CASSYLDRYTEAFF.

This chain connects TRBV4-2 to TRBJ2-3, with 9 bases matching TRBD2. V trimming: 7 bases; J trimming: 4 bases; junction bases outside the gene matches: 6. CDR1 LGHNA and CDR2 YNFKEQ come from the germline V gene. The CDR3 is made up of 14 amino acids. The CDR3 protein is CASTDSGSADTQYF. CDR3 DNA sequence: TGTGCCAGCACCGATAGCGGGAGTGCAGATACGCAGTATTTT.

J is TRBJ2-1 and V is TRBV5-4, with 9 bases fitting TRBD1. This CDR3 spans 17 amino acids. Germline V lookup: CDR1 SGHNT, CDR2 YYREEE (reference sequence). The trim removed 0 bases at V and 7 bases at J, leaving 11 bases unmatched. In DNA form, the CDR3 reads TGTGCCAGCAGCTTGGGGTCACCGGACAGGGGACGAAATGAGCAGTTCTTC. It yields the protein CASSLGSPDRGRNEQFF.

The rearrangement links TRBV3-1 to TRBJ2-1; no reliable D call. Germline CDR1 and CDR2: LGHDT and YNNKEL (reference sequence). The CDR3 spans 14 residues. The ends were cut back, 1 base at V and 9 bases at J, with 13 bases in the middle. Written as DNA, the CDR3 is TGTGCCAGCAGCCAAGGATATGATAGGATTGAGCAGTTCTTC. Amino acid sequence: CASSQGYDRIEQFF.